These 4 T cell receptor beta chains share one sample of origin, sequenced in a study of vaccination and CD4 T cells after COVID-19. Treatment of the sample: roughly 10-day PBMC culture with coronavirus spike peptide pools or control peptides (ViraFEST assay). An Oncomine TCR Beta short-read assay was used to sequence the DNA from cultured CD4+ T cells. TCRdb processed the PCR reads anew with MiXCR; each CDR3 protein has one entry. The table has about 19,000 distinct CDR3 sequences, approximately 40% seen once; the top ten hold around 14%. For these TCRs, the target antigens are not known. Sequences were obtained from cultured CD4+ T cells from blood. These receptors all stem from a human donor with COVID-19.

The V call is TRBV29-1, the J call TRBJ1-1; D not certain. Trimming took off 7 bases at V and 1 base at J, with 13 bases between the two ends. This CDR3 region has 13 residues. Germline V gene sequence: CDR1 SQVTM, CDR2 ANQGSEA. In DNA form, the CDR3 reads TGCAGCGCGGCCCGCTTTGAGAACACTGAAGCTTTCTTT. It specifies CSAARFENTEAFF.

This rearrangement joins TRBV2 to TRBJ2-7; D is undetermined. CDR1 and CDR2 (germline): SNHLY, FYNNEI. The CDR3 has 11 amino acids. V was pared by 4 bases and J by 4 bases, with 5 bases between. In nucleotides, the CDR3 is TGTGCCAGCAGTGTATTGTACGAGCAGTACTTC. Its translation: CASSVLYEQYF.

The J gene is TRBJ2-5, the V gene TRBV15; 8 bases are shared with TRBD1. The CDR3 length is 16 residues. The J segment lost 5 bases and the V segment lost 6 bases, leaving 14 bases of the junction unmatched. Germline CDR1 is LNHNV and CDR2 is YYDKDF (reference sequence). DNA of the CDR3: TGTGCCACCAGTTATGCCATCAGGGGGCTTGGGGAGACCCAGTACTTC. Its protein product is CATSYAIRGLGETQYF.

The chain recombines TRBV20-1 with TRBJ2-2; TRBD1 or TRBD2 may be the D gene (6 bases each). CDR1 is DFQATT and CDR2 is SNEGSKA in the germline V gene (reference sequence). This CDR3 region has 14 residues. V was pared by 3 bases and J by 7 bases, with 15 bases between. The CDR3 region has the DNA TGCAGTGCTAGCTCGGGGGCCCTAGACGGGGAGCTGTTTTTT. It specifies CSASSGALDGELFF.